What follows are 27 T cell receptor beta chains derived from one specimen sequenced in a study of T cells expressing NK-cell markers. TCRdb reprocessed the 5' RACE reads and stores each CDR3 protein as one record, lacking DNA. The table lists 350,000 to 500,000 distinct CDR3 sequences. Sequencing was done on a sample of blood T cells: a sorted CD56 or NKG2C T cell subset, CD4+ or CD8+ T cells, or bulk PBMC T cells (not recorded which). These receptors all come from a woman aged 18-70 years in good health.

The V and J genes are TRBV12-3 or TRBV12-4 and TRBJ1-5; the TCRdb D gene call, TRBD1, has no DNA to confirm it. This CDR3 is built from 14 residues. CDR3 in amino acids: CASSTGPGSQPQHF.

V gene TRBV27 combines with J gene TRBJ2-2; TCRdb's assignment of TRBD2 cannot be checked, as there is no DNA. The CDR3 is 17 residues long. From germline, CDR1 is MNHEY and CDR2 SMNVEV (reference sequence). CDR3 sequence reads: CASSLGPWREHTGELFF.

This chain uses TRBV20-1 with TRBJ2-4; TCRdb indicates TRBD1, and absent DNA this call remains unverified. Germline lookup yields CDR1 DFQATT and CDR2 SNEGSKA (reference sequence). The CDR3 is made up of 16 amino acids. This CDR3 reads CSALDRGHIAKNIQYF.

The CDR3: CASRHGTSGEQYF. This chain uses TRBV7-8 with TRBJ2-7; TCRdb's D call, TRBD2, is unchecked because there is no DNA. Germline V gives CDR1 SGHVS, CDR2 FQNEAQ. This CDR3 contains 13 residues.

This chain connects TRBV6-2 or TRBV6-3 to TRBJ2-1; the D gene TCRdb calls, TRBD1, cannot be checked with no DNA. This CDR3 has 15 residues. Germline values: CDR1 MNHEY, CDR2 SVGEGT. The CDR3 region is CASSYPLGYYNEQFF.

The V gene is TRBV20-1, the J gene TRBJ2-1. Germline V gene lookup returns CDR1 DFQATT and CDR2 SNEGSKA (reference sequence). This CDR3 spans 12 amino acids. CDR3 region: CSAQPENNEQFF.

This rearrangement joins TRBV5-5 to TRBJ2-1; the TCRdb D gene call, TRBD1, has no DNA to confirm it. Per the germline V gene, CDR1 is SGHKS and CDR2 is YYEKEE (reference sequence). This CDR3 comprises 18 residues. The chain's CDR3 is CASSFETGGRNSYNEQFF.

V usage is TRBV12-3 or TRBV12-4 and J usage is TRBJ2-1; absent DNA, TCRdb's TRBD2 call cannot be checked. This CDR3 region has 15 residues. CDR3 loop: CATMGGLLGRNEQFF.

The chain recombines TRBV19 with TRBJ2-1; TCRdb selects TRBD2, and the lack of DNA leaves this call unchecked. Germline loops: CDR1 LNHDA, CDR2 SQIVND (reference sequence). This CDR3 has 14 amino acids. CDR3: CACSIGSGDNEQFF.

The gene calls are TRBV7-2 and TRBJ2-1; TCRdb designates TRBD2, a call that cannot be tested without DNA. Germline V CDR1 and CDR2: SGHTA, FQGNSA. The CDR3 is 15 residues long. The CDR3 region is CASSFSFSGSDEQFF.

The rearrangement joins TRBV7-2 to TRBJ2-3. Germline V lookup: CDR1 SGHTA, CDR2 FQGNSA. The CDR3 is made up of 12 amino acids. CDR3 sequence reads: CASSLFVDTQYF.

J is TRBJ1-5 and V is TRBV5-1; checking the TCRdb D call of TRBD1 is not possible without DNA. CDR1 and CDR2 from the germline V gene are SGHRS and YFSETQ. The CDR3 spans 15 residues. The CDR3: CASSLEGISNQPQHF.

CDR3 region: CASSLRTGVTGELFF. The chain joins TRBV27 to TRBJ2-2; TCRdb names TRBD1, which stays unverified in the absence of DNA. There are 15 residues in the CDR3. CDR1 is MNHEY, CDR2 SMNVEV, per germline (reference sequence).

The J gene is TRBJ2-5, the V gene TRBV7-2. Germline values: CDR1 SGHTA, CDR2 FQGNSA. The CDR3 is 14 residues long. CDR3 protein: CASSQPGFQETQYF.

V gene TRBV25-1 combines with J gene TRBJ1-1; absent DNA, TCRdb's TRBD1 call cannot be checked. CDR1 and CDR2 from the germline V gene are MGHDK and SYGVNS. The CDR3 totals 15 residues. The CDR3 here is CASSEYWDSSTEAFF.

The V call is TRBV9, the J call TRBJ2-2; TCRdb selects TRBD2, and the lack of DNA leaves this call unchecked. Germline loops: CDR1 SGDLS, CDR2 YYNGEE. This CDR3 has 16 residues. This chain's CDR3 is CASGRLAGGNTGELFF. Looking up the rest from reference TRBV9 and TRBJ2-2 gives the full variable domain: DSGVTQTPKHLITATGQRVTLRCSPRSGDLSVYWYQQSLDQGLQFLIQYYNGEERAKGNILERFSAQQFPDLHSELNLSSLELGDSALYFCASGRLAGGNTGELFFGEGSRLTVL.

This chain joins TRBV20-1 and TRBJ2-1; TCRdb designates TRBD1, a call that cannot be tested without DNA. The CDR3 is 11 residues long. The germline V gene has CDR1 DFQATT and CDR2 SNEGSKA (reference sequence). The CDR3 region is CSAASGDEQFF.

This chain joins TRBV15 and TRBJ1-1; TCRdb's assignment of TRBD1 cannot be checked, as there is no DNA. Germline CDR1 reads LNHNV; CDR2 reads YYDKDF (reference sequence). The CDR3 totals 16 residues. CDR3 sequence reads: CATSRGETGRNTEAFF.

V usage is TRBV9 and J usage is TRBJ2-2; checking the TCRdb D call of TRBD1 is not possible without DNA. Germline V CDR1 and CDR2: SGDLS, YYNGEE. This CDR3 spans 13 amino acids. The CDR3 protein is CASRTDYTGELFF.

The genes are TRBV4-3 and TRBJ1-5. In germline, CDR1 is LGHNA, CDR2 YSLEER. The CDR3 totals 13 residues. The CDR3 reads CASSHTTDQPQHF.

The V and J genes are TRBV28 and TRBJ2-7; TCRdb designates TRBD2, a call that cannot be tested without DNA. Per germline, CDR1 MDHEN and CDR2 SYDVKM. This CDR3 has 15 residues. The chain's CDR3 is CASSPVGRALYEQYF.

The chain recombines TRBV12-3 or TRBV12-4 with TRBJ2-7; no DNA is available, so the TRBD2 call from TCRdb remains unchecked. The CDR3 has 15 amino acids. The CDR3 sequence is CASSFRSSGTYEQYF.

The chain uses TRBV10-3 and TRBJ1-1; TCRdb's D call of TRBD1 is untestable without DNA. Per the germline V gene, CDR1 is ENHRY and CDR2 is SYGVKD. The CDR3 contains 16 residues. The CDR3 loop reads CAISDDPGARDTEAFF.

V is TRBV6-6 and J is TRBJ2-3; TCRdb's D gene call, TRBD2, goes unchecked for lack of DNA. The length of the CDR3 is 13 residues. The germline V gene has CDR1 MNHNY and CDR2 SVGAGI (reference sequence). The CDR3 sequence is CASKTSGGDTQYF.

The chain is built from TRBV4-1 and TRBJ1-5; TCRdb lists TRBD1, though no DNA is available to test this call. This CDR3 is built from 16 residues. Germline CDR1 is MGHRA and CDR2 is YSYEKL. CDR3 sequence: CASSQAPGAGNQPQHF.

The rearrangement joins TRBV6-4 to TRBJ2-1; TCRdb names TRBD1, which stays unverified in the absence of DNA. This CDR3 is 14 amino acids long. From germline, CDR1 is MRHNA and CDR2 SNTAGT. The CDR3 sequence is CASSRGAAYNEQFF.

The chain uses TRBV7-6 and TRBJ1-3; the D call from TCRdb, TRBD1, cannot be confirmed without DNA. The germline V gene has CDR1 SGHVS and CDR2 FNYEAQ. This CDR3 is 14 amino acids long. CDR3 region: CASSRGPGGNTIYF.